This T cell receptor (beta chain) derives from a study of vaccination effects on CD4 cells after COVID-19. Study information: Samples collected post-vaccine were obtained a median of 72 days after the second dose. Broader study findings: Infection-derived and vaccine-derived clones contracted markedly late after vaccination.

With the ViraFEST assay, the study expanded antigen-specific CD4+ T cells using viral peptide pools, then sequenced them. Culturing for around eleven days preceded CD4+ T cell isolation. It was between March and December 2020 that the person had a SARS-CoV-2 infection confirmed by PCR. Everyone in the study got two shots of either the BNT162b2 or mRNA-1273 vaccine. Over 1.5 million PBMC per well were cultured with roughly 9 IU/ml IL-2 and roughly 10 ug/ml peptides. Researchers swapped half the medium for IL-2 medium on both days 3 and 7. To note about this clone: Antigen: not known.

CDR3 length: 13 residues. Trimming pared 4 bases from V and 3 bases from J, leaving 11 bases between. Germline loops: CDR1 SGHRS, CDR2 YFSETQ. Some clones are missing from TCRdb's copy, which holds only in-frame ones; the method was immunoSEQ multiplex PCR. Here the sample spans 15,000 to 20,000 clones, about 74% being singletons. The chain couples TRBV5-1 to TRBJ2-7; no clear D gene. The sequences come from CD4+ T cells from PBMCs cultured with SARS-CoV-2 spike peptides, collected after COVID-19 vaccination. The sequence was obtained from a human donor who had a prior SARS-CoV-2 infection. The CDR3 loop reads CASSQPPGYEQYF. The CDR3 coding sequence is TGCGCCAGCAGCCAGCCGCCGGGCTACGAGCAGTACTTC.